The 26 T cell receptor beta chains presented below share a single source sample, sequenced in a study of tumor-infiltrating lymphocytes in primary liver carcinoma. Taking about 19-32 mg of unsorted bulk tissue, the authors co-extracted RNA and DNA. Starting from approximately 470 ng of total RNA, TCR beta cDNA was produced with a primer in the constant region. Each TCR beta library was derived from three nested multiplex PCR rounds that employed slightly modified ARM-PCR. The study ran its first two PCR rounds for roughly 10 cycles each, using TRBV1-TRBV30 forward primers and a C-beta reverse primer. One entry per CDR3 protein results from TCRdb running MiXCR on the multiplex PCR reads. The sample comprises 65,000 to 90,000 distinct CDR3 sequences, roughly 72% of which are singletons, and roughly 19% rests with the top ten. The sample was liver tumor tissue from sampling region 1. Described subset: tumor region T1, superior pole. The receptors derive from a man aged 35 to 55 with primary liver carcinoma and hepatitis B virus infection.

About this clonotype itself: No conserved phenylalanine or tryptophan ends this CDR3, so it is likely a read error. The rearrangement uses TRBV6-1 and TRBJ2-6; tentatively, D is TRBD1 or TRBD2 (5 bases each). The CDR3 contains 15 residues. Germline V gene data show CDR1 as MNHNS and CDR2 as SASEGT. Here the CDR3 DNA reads TGTGCCAGCAGTGAGGGGAGCTCTGGGGCCAAGGTCCTGACTTTA. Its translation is CASSEGSSGAKVLTL.

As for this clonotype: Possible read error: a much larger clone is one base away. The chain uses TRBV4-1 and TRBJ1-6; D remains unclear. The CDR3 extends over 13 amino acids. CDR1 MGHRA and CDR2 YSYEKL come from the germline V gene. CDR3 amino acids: CAGSQQVNSPLHF. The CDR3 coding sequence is TGCGCCGGCAGCCAGCAAGTAAATTCACCCCTCCACTTT.

CDR3 nucleotide sequence: TGTGCCAGCAGCTTAGAGTATTCCAGCCCCCACGAGCAGTACTTC. Protein sequence: CASSLEYSSPHEQYF. The V call is TRBV11-2, the J call TRBJ2-7; unclear D gene. The CDR3 contains 15 residues. Trimming removed 0 bases at V and 5 bases at J, with 14 bases between. In germline, CDR1 is SGHAT, CDR2 FQNNGV.

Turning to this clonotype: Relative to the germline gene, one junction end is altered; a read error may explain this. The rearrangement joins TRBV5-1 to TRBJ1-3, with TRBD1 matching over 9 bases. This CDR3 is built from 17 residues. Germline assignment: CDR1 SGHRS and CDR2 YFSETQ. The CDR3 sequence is CASSPTGTGSSGKTIYF. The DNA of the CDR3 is TGCGCCAGCAGCCCGACCGGGACAGGGAGCTCTGGAAAGACCATATATTTT.

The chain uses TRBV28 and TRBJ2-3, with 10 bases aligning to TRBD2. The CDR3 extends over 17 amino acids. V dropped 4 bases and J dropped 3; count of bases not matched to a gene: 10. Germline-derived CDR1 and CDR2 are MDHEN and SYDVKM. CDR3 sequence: CASSYPNLAGATDTQYF. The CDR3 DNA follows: TGTGCCAGCAGTTATCCAAACCTAGCGGGAGCGACAGATACGCAGTATTTT.

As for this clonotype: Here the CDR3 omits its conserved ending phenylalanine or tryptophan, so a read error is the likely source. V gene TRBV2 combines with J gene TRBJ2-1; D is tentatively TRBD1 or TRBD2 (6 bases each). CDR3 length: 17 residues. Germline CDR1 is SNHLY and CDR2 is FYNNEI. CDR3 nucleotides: TGTGCCAACAGTGAAAAGGGGGGCGATCCCTCCTACAATGAGCAGTTCGTC. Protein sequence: CANSEKGGDPSYNEQFV.

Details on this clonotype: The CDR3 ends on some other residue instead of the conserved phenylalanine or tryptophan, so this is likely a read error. DNA of the CDR3: TGTGCCAGCAGCCTAGGAACGTACAATGAGCAGTTCTCC. Its protein is CASSLGTYNEQFS. This chain connects TRBV11-2 to TRBJ2-1; D is unclear. Germline V gives CDR1 SGHAT, CDR2 FQNNGV. The V end was cut by 5 bases, the J end by 4 bases, with 9 bases between. The CDR3 covers 13 residues.

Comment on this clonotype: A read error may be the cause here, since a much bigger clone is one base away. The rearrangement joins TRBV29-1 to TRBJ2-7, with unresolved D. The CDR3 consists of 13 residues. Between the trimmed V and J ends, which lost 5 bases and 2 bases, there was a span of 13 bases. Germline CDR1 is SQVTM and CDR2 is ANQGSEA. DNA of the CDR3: TGCAGCGTTACCAATGACAACCCCTACGAGCAGTACTTC. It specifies CSVTNDNPYEQYF.

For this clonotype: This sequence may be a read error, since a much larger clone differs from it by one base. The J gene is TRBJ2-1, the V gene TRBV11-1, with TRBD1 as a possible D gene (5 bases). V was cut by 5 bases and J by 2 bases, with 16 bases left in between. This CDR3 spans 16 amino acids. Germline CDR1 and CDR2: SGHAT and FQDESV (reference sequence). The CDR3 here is CASSPGQSRAYNEQFF. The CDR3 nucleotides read TGTGCCAGCAGCCCCGGGCAGTCCAGGGCCTACAATGAGCAGTTCTTC.

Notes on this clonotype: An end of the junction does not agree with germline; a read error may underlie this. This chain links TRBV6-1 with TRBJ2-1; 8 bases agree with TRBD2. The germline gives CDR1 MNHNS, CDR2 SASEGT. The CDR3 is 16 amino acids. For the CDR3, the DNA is TGTGCCAGCGGCGAGAGCCCGGGAGGGGTAACCAATGGGCAGTTCTTC. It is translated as CASGESPGGVTNGQFF.

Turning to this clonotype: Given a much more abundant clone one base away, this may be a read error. CDR3 DNA sequence: TGTGCCAGCAGCTTAGCGTCGGGCGGGAGATCCTACAATAAGCAGTTCTTC. The encoded protein is CASSLASGGRSYNKQFF. The chain recombines TRBV7-9 with TRBJ2-1, with 7 nucleotides matching TRBD2. The CDR3 loop spans 17 amino acids. Germline V CDR1 and CDR2: SEHNR, FQNEAQ (reference sequence).

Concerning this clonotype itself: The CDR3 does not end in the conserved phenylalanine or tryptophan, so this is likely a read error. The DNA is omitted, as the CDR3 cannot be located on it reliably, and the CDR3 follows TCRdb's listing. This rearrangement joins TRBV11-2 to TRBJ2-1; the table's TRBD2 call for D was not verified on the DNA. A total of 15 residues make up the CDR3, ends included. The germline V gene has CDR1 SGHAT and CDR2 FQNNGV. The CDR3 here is CASSPGGGTYNELFY.

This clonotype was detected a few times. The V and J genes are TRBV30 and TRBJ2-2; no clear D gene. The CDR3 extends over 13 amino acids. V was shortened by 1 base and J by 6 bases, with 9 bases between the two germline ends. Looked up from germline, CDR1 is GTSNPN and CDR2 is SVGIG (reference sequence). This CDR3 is CAWSALFSGELFF. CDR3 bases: TGTGCCTGGAGTGCACTTTTTTCCGGGGAGCTGTTTTTT.

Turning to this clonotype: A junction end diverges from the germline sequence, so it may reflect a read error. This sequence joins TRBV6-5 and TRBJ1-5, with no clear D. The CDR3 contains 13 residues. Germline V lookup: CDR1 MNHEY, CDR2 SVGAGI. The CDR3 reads CASSKATNQPQHF. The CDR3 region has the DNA TGTGCCAGCAGTAAGGCAACCAATCAACCCCAGCATTTT.

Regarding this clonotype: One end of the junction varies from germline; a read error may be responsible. CDR3 sequence: CASGSRLDSERYF. The CDR3, as DNA: TGTGCCAGCGGCTCCCGTCTGGATTCCGAGCGGTACTTC. The rearrangement links TRBV7-9 to TRBJ2-7; D is ambiguous. CDR1 SEHNR and CDR2 FQNEAQ come from the germline V gene (reference sequence). The CDR3 extends over 13 amino acids.

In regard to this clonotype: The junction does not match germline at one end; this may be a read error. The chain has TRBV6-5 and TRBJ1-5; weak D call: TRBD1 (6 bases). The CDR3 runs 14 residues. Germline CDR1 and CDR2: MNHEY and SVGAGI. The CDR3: CTSRTGGFNQPQHF. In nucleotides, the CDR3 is TGTACCAGCAGGACTGGGGGCTTTAATCAGCCCCAGCATTTT.

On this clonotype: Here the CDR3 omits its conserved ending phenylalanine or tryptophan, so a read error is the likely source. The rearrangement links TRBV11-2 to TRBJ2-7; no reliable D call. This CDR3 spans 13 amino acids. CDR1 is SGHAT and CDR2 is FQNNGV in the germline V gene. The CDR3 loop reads CVSSLERCAEQYL. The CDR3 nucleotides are TGTGTCAGCAGCTTAGAAAGGTGCGCCGAGCAGTACCTC.

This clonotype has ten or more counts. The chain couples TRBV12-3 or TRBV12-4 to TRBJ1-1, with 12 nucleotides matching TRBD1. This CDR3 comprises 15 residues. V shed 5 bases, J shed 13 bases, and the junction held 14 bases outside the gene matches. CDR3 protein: CASSGSWDRGRWGFF. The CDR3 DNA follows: TGTGCCAGCAGTGGTAGTTGGGACAGGGGGCGATGGGGTTTCTTT.

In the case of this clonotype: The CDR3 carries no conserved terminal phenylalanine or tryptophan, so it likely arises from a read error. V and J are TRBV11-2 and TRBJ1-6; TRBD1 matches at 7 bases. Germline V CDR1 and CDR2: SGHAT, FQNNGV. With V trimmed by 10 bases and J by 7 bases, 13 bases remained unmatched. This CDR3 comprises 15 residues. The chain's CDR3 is CANTSLTGRNSPLHL. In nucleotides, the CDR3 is TGTGCCAACACCTCCCTGACAGGGAGGAATTCACCCCTCCACCTT.

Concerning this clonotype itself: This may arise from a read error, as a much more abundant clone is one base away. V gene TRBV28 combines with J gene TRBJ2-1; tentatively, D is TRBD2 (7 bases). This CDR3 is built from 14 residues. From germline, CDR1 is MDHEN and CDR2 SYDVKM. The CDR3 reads CDSSSPVGGREQFF. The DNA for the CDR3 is TGTGACAGCAGTTCCCCAGTCGGGGGGCGTGAGCAGTTCTTC.

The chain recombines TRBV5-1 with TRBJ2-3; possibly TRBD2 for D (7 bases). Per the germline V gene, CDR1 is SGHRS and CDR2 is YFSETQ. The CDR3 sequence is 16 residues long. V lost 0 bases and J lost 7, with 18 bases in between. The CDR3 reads CASSLVAGMGTHTQYF. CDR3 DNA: TGCGCCAGCAGCTTGGTAGCGGGCATGGGGACACATACGCAGTATTTT. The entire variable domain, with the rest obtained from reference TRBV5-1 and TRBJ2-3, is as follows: KAGVTQTPRYLIKTRGQQVTLSCSPISGHRSVSWYQQTPGQGLQFLFEYFSETQRNKGNFPGRFSGRQFSNSRSEMNVSTLELGDSALYLCASSLVAGMGTHTQYFGPGTRLTVL.

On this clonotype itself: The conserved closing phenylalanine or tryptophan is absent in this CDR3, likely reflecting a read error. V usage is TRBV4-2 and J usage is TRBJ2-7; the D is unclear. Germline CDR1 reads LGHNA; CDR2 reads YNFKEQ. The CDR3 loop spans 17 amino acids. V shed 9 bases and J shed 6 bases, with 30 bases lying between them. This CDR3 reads CASCQAGSPRWSGEQYL. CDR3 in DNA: TGTGCCAGTTGCCAAGCAGGTTCCCCCCGGTGGTCTGGCGAGCAGTACTTA.

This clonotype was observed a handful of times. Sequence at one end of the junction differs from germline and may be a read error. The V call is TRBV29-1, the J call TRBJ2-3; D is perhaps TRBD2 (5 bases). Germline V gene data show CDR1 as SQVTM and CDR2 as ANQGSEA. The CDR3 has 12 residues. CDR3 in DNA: TGCAACGTTACGGCTAGCACAGATATGCAGTATTTT. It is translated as CNVTASTDMQYF.

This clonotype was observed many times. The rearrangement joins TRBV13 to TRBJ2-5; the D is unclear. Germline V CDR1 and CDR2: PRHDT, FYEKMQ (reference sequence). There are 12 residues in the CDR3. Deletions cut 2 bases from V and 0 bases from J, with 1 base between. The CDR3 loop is CASSLHQETQYF. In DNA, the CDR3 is TGTGCCAGCAGCTTACACCAAGAGACCCAGTACTTC.

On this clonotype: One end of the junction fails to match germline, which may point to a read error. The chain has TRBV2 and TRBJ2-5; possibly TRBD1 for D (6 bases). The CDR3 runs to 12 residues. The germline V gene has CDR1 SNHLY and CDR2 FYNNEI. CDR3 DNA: TGTGACAGCGACAGGTTTCAAGGGACCCAGTACTTC. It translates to CDSDRFQGTQYF.

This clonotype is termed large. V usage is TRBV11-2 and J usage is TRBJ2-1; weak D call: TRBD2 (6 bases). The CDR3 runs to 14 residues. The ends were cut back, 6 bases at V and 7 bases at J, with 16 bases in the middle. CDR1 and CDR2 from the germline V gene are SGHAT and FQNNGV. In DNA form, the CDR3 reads TGTGCCAGCAGTTCAGCGGGCCCTGGGAATGAGCAGTTCTTC. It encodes CASSSAGPGNEQFF.